A selection of T cell receptor beta chains follows, all from one sample in a study of blood T cells in healthy people across ages. TCRdb passed the 5' RACE reads through MiXCR, listing each CDR3 protein once. The repertoire holds about 1.5 million distinct CDR3 sequences, with roughly 43% as singletons. The sample consisted of blood. Every receptor here comes from a woman aged 18-29 years in good health. Each CDR3 is given with its conserved first and last residue. D genes are given only for firm matches. The listing skips clone size in some rows; elsewhere it reads once, few, many or a size class.

D,V,J,size,CDR3,DNA
TRBD1,TRBV9,TRBJ1-1,few,CASSVTGQAEAFF,TGTGCCAGCAGCGTAACGGGACAGGCTGAAGCTTTCTTT
TRBD2,TRBV20-1,TRBJ2-3,-,CSAGATSGKEVRADTQYF,TGCAGTGCTGGGGCGACTAGCGGGAAGGAGGTGAGGGCAGATACGCAGTATTTT
TRBD1,TRBV12-5,TRBJ1-4,-,CASGLVPDRAEEKLFF,TGTGCTAGTGGTTTGGTCCCCGACAGGGCGGAGGAAAAACTGTTTTTT
-,TRBV14,TRBJ1-1,once,CASSQDEDGTEAFF,TGTGCCAGCAGCCAAGACGAGGACGGCACTGAAGCTTTCTTT
TRBD1,TRBV7-2,TRBJ1-1,-,CACSLTTGVTEAFF,TGTGCCTGCAGCCTTACGACAGGGGTCACTGAAGCTTTCTTT
-,TRBV9,TRBJ2-3,few,CASSVARVTDTQYF,TGTGCCAGCAGCGTAGCCAGGGTGACAGATACGCAGTATTTT
-,TRBV6-5,TRBJ1-2,-,CASRVTGLFSGYTF,TGTGCCAGCAGGGTAACAGGGTTGTTTAGTGGCTACACCTTC
-,TRBV5-1,TRBJ1-1,-,CASSLLTQNTEAFF,TGCGCCAGCAGCTTGTTGACACAGAACACTGAAGCTTTCTTT
TRBD2,TRBV3-1,TRBJ2-1,few,CASSQQPYFSGGANEQFF,TGTGCCAGCAGCCAACAACCATATTTTAGCGGGGGGGCCAATGAGCAGTTCTTC
-,TRBV6-2/TRBV6-3,TRBJ1-6,-,CASSYDWTESSYNSPLHF,TGTGCCAGCAGTTACGATTGGACAGAGAGCTCCTATAATTCACCCCTCCACTTT
TRBD1,TRBV6-5,TRBJ1-4,-,CASSNLGTGNEKLFF,TGTGCCAGCAGTAACCTCGGGACAGGGAACGAAAAACTGTTTTTT
-,TRBV4-3,TRBJ1-2,-,CASSQVLGGSYGYTF,TGCGCCAGCAGCCAAGTTCTAGGGGGTAGCTATGGCTACACCTTC
-,TRBV20-1,TRBJ1-4,few,CSGRQGLTNEKLFF,TGCAGTGGTCGACAAGGCCTAACAAATGAAAAACTGTTTTTT
TRBD2,TRBV20-1,TRBJ2-7,few,CSARWASGIHEQYF,TGCAGTGCTCGGTGGGCTAGCGGGATCCACGAGCAGTACTTC
TRBD1,TRBV4-1,TRBJ2-2,-,CASSQDGTGSTGELFF,TGCGCCAGCAGCCAAGATGGGACAGGATCCACCGGGGAGCTGTTTTTT
-,TRBV9,TRBJ1-5,-,CASSDSEGNNQPQHF,TGTGCCAGCAGCGATAGTGAGGGAAACAATCAGCCCCAGCATTTT
-,TRBV7-9,TRBJ1-6,-,CASSLANLYNSPLHF,TGTGCCAGCAGCTTAGCCAACCTTTATAATTCACCCCTCCACTTT
TRBD2,TRBV20-1,TRBJ2-7,few,CSASSGASYNEQYF,TGCAGTGCTTCTAGCGGGGCCTCCTACAATGAGCAGTACTTC
TRBD1,TRBV4-1,TRBJ1-1,few,CASSLSGQRNTEAFF,TGCGCCAGCAGCCTTTCGGGACAGAGGAACACTGAGGCTTTCTTT
-,TRBV28,TRBJ2-7,-,CASSSTIQYF,TGTGCCAGCAGTTCTACGATTCAGTACTTC
-,TRBV25-1,TRBJ2-7,many,CASSGQRGSLSEQYF,TGTGCCAGCAGTGGCCAACGGGGGTCTTTAAGCGAGCAGTACTTC
-,TRBV12-3/TRBV12-4,TRBJ1-6,few,CASRKEGRSIPLHF,TGTGCCAGCAGGAAAGAGGGACGCTCTATACCCCTCCACTTT
-,TRBV12-3/TRBV12-4,TRBJ2-5,-,CTSTETGRETQYF,TGTACCAGCACCGAAACAGGACGAGAGACCCAGTACTTC
-,TRBV27,TRBJ1-5,-,CASSLGAKGNQPQHF,TGTGCCAGCAGTTTAGGGGCGAAAGGTAATCAGCCCCAGCATTTT
TRBD1,TRBV5-1,TRBJ2-5,-,CASSWIPGQQETQYF,TGCGCCAGCAGCTGGATCCCGGGACAGCAAGAGACCCAGTACTTC
TRBD2,TRBV5-1,TRBJ2-1,-,CASSISLADNNEQFF,TGCGCCAGCAGCATATCACTAGCGGATAACAATGAGCAGTTCTTC
TRBD2,TRBV18,TRBJ2-1,few,CASLPRRGLGPYNEQFF,TGTGCCAGCTTGCCCCGACGGGGACTAGGCCCCTACAATGAGCAGTTCTTC
TRBD2,TRBV7-2,TRBJ2-3,-,CASSPRTSWDTQYF,TGTGCCAGCAGCCCCCGGACTAGCTGGGATACGCAGTATTTT
TRBD2,TRBV20-1,TRBJ2-4,-,CSAPPGASGRGEQYF,TGCAGTGCTCCCCCCGGGGCTAGCGGGAGAGGGGAGCAGTACTTC
-,TRBV12-3/TRBV12-4,TRBJ1-4,few,CASRKGVTNEKLFF,TGTGCCAGCCGAAAGGGGGTTACTAATGAAAAACTGTTTTTT
-,TRBV10-3,TRBJ2-7,once,CAISGATGTGYEQYF,TGTGCCATCAGTGGGGCTACAGGGACGGGGTACGAGCAGTACTTC
-,TRBV6-6,TRBJ1-5,few,CASSYSGALRSNQPQHF,TGTGCCAGCAGTTACTCTGGGGCACTTCGGAGCAATCAGCCCCAGCATTTT
-,TRBV15,TRBJ2-2,few,CATSRSTGELFF,TGTGCCACCAGCAGGTCAACCGGGGAGCTGTTTTTT
-,TRBV7-2,TRBJ1-1,-,CASSFDSGNTEAFF,TGTGCCAGCAGCTTTGACAGCGGGAACACTGAAGCTTTCTTT
TRBD2,TRBV20-1,TRBJ2-3,-,CSARVGTSGDTQYF,TGCAGTGCTAGAGTTGGGACTAGCGGAGATACGCAGTATTTT
-,TRBV20-1,TRBJ2-7,few,CSALYPAQDRSSYEQYF,TGCAGTGCTCTCTACCCGGCCCAGGACCGGAGCTCCTACGAGCAGTACTTC
-,TRBV7-2,TRBJ1-5,-,CASSLLLDNQPQHF,TGTGCCAGCAGCTTATTGTTGGACAATCAGCCCCAGCATTTT
-,TRBV20-1,TRBJ1-6,few,CSARALGTVDNSPLHF,TGCAGTGCTAGAGCTCTCGGGACGGTAGATAATTCACCCCTCCACTTT
TRBD1,TRBV12-3/TRBV12-4,TRBJ1-5,-,CASSLGQGANNQPQHF,TGTGCCAGCAGTTTAGGGCAGGGGGCCAACAATCAGCCCCAGCATTTT
TRBD2,TRBV6-5,TRBJ2-5,-,CASSTWGGLEETQYF,TGTGCCAGCAGTACTTGGGGAGGGCTCGAGGAGACCCAGTACTTC
TRBD1,TRBV12-3/TRBV12-4,TRBJ2-3,-,CASSAPGQRTDTQYF,TGTGCCAGCAGTGCACCGGGACAGCGCACAGATACGCAGTATTTT
-,TRBV27,TRBJ1-2,-,CASSFSLTGSYGYTF,TGTGCCAGCAGTTTTTCCCTTACAGGGAGCTATGGCTACACCTTC
TRBD2,TRBV29-1,TRBJ2-7,few,CSIAGAYSYEQYF,TGCAGCATAGCGGGGGCTTACTCCTACGAGCAGTACTTC
TRBD1,TRBV20-1,TRBJ2-7,few,CSARGQGDSYEQYF,TGCAGTGCTAGAGGACAGGGGGACTCCTACGAGCAGTACTTC
-,TRBV3-1,TRBJ1-2,-,CASSQDGPGLNYGYTF,TGTGCCAGCAGCCAAGATGGCCCGGGACTCAACTATGGCTACACCTTC
-,TRBV19,TRBJ2-7,-,CASSPTGPVSYEQYF,TGTGCCAGTAGCCCGACAGGTCCCGTCTCCTACGAGCAGTACTTC